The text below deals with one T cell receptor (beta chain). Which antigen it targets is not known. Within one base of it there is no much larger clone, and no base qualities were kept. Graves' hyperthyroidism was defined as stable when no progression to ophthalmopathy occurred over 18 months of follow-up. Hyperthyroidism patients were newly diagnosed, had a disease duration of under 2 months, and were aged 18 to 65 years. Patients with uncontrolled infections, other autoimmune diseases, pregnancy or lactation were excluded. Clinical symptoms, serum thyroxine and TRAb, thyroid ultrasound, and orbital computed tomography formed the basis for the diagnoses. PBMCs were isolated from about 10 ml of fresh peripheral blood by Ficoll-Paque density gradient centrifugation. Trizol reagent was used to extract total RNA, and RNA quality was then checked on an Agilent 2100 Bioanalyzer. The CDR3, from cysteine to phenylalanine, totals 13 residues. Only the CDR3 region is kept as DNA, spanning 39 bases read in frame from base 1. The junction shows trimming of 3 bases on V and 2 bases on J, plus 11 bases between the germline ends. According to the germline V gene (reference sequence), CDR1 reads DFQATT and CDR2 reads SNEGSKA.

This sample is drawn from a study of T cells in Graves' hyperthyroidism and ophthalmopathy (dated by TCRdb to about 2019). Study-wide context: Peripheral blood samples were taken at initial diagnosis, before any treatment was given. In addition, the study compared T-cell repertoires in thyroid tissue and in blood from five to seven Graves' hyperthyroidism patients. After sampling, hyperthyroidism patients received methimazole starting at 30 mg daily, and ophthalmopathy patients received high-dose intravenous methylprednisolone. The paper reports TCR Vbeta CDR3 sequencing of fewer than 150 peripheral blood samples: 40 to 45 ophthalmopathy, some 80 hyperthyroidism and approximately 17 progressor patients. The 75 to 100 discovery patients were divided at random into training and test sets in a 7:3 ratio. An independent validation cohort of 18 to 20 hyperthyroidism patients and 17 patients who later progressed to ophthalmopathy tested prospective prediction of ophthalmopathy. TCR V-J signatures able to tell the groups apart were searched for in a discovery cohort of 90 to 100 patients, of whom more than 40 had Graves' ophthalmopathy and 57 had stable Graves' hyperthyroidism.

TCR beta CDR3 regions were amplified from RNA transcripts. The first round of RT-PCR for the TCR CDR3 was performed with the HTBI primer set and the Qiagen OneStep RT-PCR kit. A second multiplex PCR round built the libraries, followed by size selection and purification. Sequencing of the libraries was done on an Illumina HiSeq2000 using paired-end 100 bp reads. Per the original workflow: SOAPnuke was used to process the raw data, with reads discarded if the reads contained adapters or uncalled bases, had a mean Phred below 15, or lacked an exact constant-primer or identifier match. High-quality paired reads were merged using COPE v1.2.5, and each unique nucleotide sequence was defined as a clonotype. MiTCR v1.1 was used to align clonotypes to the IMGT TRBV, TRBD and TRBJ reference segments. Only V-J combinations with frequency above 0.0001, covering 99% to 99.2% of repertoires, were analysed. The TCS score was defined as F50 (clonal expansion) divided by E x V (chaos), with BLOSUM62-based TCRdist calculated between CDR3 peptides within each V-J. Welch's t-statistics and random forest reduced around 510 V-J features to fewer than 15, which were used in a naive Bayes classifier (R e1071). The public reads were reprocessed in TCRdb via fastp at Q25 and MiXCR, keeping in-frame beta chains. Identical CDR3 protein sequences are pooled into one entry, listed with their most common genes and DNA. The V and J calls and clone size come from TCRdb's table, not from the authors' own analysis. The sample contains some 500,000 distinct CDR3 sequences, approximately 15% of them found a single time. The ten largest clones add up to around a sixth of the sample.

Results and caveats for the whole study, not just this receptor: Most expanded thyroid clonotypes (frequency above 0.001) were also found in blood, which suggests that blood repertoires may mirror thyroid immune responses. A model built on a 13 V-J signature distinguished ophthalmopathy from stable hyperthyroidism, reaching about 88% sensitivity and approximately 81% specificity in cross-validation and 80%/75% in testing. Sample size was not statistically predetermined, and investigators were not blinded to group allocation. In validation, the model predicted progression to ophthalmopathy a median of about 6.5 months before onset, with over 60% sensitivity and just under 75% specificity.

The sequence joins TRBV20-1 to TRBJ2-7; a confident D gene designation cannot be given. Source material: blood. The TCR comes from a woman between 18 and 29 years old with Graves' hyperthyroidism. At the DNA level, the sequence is TGCAGTGCTAGTATTCCTCGGGCCTACGAGCAGTACTTC. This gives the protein CSASIPRAYEQYF.